This T cell receptor beta chain originates from a study of T cells in Graves' hyperthyroidism and ophthalmopathy. The definition of stable Graves' hyperthyroidism was no ophthalmopathy progression within 18 months. In patients aged 18 to 65, hyperthyroidism was newly diagnosed, with duration under 2 months. RNA transcripts were the template for amplifying TCR beta CDR3 regions. During a first-round RT-PCR of the TCR CDR3, the HTBI primer set was used. TCRdb recomputed calls from the multiplex PCR reads with MiXCR, one row per CDR3 protein. The table includes a few hundred thousand distinct CDR3 sequences, roughly an eighth detected once. Study-level points and caveats: It was a median approximately 6 months before onset that the model predicted ophthalmopathy. Also found in blood were most expanded thyroid clonotypes above 0.001.

This clonotype was counted ten times or more. What it binds is not known. In germline, CDR1 is MDHEN, CDR2 SYDVKM. The CDR3 has 15 residues. Trimming pared 5 bases from V and 11 bases from J, leaving 19 bases between. Specimen: blood. The chain recombines TRBV28 with TRBJ1-6; D might be TRBD1 (5 bases). The sequence was obtained from a woman between 18 and 29 years old with Graves' hyperthyroidism. CDR3 nucleotides: TGTGCCAGCAGTGCCCGGGACCCACGCGTCCCACCCCTCCACTTT. It yields the protein CASSARDPRVPPLHF.